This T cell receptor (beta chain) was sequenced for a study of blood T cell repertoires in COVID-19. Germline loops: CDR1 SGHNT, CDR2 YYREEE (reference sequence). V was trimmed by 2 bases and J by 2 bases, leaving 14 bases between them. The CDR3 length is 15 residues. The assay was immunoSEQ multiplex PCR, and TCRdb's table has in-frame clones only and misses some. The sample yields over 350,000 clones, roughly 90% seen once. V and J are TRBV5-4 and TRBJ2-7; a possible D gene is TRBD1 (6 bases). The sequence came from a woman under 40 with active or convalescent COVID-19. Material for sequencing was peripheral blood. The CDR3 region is CASSFEQGSPYEQYF. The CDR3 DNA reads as TGTGCCAGCAGCTTTGAGCAGGGGTCCCCCTACGAGCAGTACTTC. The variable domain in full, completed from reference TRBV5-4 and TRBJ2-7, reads ETGVTQSPTHLIKTRGQQVTLRCSSQSGHNTVSWYQQALGQGPQFIFQYYREEENGRGNFPPRFSGLQFPNYSSELNVNALELDDSALYLCASSFEQGSPYEQYFGPGTRLTVT.